The rows below give T cell receptor beta chains drawn from one sample of a study of CXCR3-negative and CXCR3-positive naive CD8 T cells. TCRdb reanalyzed the 5' RACE reads and collapses them to one entry per CDR3 protein, without DNA. The specimen's table records 45,000 to 65,000 distinct CDR3 sequences. Sequenced sample: naive CXCR3- CD8+ T cells from blood. The receptors stem from a human donor in good health. Some clones in this sample may be carry-over from other donors' samples. CDR3s include the opening cysteine and the closing phenylalanine or tryptophan. Where a row states a size, it is once, few, many or the class of an expanded clone; other rows omit it.

J gene,clone size,V gene,CDR3 protein
TRBJ2-5,.,TRBV27,CASRSSGGWFETQYF
TRBJ2-7,.,TRBV7-9,CASVDRRTSSYEQYF
TRBJ1-1,.,TRBV19,CASSPGQGIGTEAFF
TRBJ2-5,.,TRBV28,CASSSAGGETQYF
TRBJ2-3,.,TRBV7-9,CASSPMGGPRRDTQYF
TRBJ2-1,.,TRBV20-1,CSARSGGDVNEQFF
TRBJ2-2,.,TRBV4-3,CASSQDRQVQGGELFF
TRBJ2-5,.,TRBV28,CASSSYRGRLEETKYF
TRBJ2-7,.,TRBV6-1,CASPGPPYEQYF
TRBJ2-3,.,TRBV7-2,CASSSLHEVGQYF
TRBJ2-7,.,TRBV4-1,CASSQVIAGGREQYF
TRBJ2-1,.,TRBV11-1,CASSFWLAGGSSYNEQFF
TRBJ2-1,.,TRBV29-1,CSVFFVPPGTGGYNEQFF
TRBJ2-7,.,TRBV5-1,CASSMDFYEQYF
TRBJ2-3,.,TRBV7-9,CASSLVVSGRADTQYF
TRBJ2-5,.,TRBV12-3/TRBV12-4,CASSSDSQYKETQYF
TRBJ2-3,.,TRBV27,CASSSGQGSTDTQYF
TRBJ2-2,.,TRBV4-1,CASSQQTAVGTTGELFF
TRBJ2-1,.,TRBV7-2,CASSRLGRVEQFF
TRBJ1-1,.,TRBV29-1,CSDFRQGRTEAFF
TRBJ2-5,.,TRBV29-1,CSVEVWPPSGGQETQYF
TRBJ2-1,.,TRBV7-9,CASSPTSGDTADEQFF
TRBJ2-7,.,TRBV7-6,CASSFRDTSAYEQYF
TRBJ1-1,.,TRBV6-6,CASSQPTPTGVRTEAFF
TRBJ2-3,.,TRBV7-2,CASSDGGHNNRDLTDTQYF
TRBJ2-2,.,TRBV12-3/TRBV12-4,CASSGLMNTGELFF
TRBJ2-5,.,TRBV7-6,CASSFPEGQGASETQYF
TRBJ1-5,.,TRBV6-5,CASIHPRDRGGDQPQHF
TRBJ2-2,.,TRBV24-1,CATSDSPWWDRGTAGELFF
TRBJ2-1,.,TRBV5-1,CASSLIGGEIYNEQFF
TRBJ2-3,.,TRBV20-1,CSARDDSVDTQYF
TRBJ1-1,.,TRBV7-6,CASSPTGPMNTEAFF
TRBJ2-7,.,TRBV6-1,CATETDDPLEQYF
TRBJ2-1,.,TRBV20-1,CSATGGDRNEQFF
TRBJ2-1,.,TRBV28,CASSLRDSLLRNEQFF
TRBJ2-7,.,TRBV9,CASSVASDPSYEQYF
TRBJ2-1,.,TRBV28,CASSFLGQGRENEQFF
TRBJ2-7,.,TRBV29-1,CSVATVGYEQYF
TRBJ2-1,.,TRBV6-2/TRBV6-3,CASSYEGGPVYEQFF
TRBJ2-5,.,TRBV11-2,CASSPSRIQETQYF
TRBJ2-1,.,TRBV6-5,CASSYRDRGTYNEQFF
TRBJ2-2,.,TRBV29-1,CSVVGAPSTGELFF
TRBJ2-4,.,TRBV28,CASSLFKLAKNIQYF
TRBJ2-7,.,TRBV4-1,CASSQGDRLYEQYF
TRBJ2-3,.,TRBV27,CASSLLNSRFGTDTQYF
TRBJ2-1,medium-sized,TRBV20-1,CSASAGEVPGGSYNEQFF
TRBJ2-7,.,TRBV7-2,CASSRIRDRDRLSSYEQYF
TRBJ2-3,.,TRBV6-2/TRBV6-3,CASSSLVDADTQYF
TRBJ2-1,.,TRBV10-3,CAISEGDLLYNEQFF
TRBJ2-1,.,TRBV20-1,CSARVDGSYNEQFF
TRBJ2-7,.,TRBV29-1,CSVGARDSYEQYF
TRBJ2-1,.,TRBV14,CASSQVRGRGNEQFF
TRBJ2-7,.,TRBV28,CASSLDSEAYEQYF
TRBJ2-7,.,TRBV6-2/TRBV6-3,CASSYSGGVSYEQYF
TRBJ2-1,.,TRBV7-2,CASSEYSGSPYNEQFF
TRBJ1-2,.,TRBV5-4,CASSLGTGSSYGYTF
TRBJ2-1,.,TRBV6-5,CASSYSGESSYNEQFF